The clone carrying this T cell receptor beta chain appeared many times. Via MiXCR, TCRdb re-called the 5' RACE reads, giving one row per CDR3 protein. The sample contains about 78,000 distinct CDR3 sequences, 8% of which appear only once. The data derive from a study of spatial heterogeneity in lung cancer. Overall study: Every unique TCR and UMI combination, on average, appeared more than ten times in raw reads.

Germline V gives CDR1 ENHRY, CDR2 SYGVKD. The CDR3 spans 14 residues. Trimming took 11 bases from V and 1 from J; bases not matched to a gene: 9. Time point here: sample taken at primary tumor resection. The specimen comprised PBMCs, sampled at surgery. The V and J genes are TRBV10-3 and TRBJ2-7; 9 bases are a match to TRBD1. This receptor was obtained from a male donor with early-stage non-small cell lung cancer. CDR3 region: CASQDRGESYEQYF. CDR3 nucleotides: TGTGCCTCTCAGGACAGGGGAGAATCCTACGAGCAGTACTTC.